The 14 T cell receptor beta chains reported below all come from one sample, sequenced in a study of shared clonotypes between healthy human individuals. Cells designated naive CD8 were CD45RO-negative and were positively selected for CCR7, with terminally differentiated effector memory CD45RA+ cells excluded. Profiling relied on immunoSEQ multiplex PCR, and the TCRdb table lists in-frame clones only, not all of them. The table lists 1.5 million to 2.5 million clones, about 94% of them singletons. What was sequenced was naive CD8+ T cells sorted from blood. Source of these receptors: a man younger than 30 in good health.

J is TRBJ2-7 and V is TRBV5-6; D is uncertain. The V gene's germline CDR1 is SGHDT and CDR2 YYEEEE. The CDR3 is made up of 13 amino acids. V lost 3 bases to trimming and J lost 1 base, with 8 bases between them. The CDR3 nucleotides are TGTGCCAGCAGCTCGGACCTATCCTACGAGCAGTACTTC. Translated, it gives CASSSDLSYEQYF. Full variable domain (missing parts from reference TRBV5-6 and TRBJ2-7): DAGVTQSPTHLIKTRGQQVTLRCSPKSGHDTVSWYQQALGQGPQFIFQYYEEEERQRGNFPDRFSGHQFPNYSSELNVNALLLGDSALYLCASSSDLSYEQYFGPGTRLTVT.

The chain recombines TRBV13 with TRBJ2-3; 14 bases map to TRBD2. This CDR3 is built from 18 residues. Germline assignment: CDR1 PRHDT and CDR2 FYEKMQ (reference sequence). V lost 4 bases and J lost 8; bases outside the gene matches: 14. The CDR3 is CASSSSGLAGDPLGTQYF. CDR3 DNA sequence: TGTGCCAGCAGCTCCTCGGGACTAGCGGGAGATCCGTTAGGTACGCAGTATTTT.

CDR3 amino acids: CASVPRERGTQETQYF. For the CDR3, the DNA is TGTGCCAGCGTCCCCAGGGAGCGGGGGACTCAAGAGACCCAGTACTTC. The chain employs TRBV2 and TRBJ2-5, with TRBD2 identical over 8 bases. Germline V gene data show CDR1 as SNHLY and CDR2 as FYNNEI. The CDR3 is made up of 16 amino acids. V lost 8 bases and J lost 2; bases outside the gene matches: 13.

The V call is TRBV7-8, the J call TRBJ2-1, with no clear D. Trimming cost V 4 bases and J 6 bases, with 25 bases left between them. This CDR3 contains 18 residues. CDR1 and CDR2 from the germline V gene are SGHVS and FQNEAQ. Here the CDR3 DNA reads TGTGCCAGCAGCTCACAGCCTAGGCAGCTCACCCAAAGCAATGAGCAGTTCTTC. Residues: CASSSQPRQLTQSNEQFF.

The chain joins TRBV5-1 to TRBJ2-7, with TRBD2 matching over 13 bases. This CDR3 region has 16 residues. The junction had 5 bases not matched to a gene; V was cut back by 3 bases and J by 2 bases. CDR1 SGHRS and CDR2 YFSETQ come from the germline V gene. In DNA, the CDR3 is TGCGCCAGCAGCTCGAGACTAGCGGGAGGCACCTACGAGCAGTACTTC. Residues: CASSSRLAGGTYEQYF.

The chain links TRBV4-1 to TRBJ2-7; D uncertain. The CDR3 length is 15 residues. Per the germline V gene, CDR1 is MGHRA and CDR2 is YSYEKL. V was shortened by 1 base and J by 3 bases, with 13 bases between the two germline ends. The CDR3 here is CASSQVAGSVYEQYF. CDR3 DNA: TGCGCCAGCAGCCAAGTGGCCGGTAGTGTCTACGAGCAGTACTTC.

The genes are TRBV5-6 and TRBJ2-7; maybe TRBD1 (7 bases). The CDR3 extends over 15 amino acids. The germline gives CDR1 SGHDT, CDR2 YYEEEE. Between the trimmed V and J ends, which lost 2 bases and 2 bases, there was a span of 14 bases. CDR3 in amino acids: CASSFGGGIAYEQYF. The CDR3 DNA reads TGTGCCAGCAGCTTTGGAGGGGGCATCGCCTACGAGCAGTACTTC.

This rearrangement joins TRBV4-3 to TRBJ2-1, with TRBD2 identical over 8 bases. V lost 4 bases to trimming and J lost 6 bases; unmatched junction nucleotides: 17. The length of the CDR3 is 18 residues. The germline CDR1 and CDR2 sequences are LGHNA and YSLEER. CDR3 region: CASSPTVSLAGAFNEQFF. CDR3 DNA sequence: TGCGCCAGCAGCCCGACCGTCTCTCTAGCGGGTGCCTTCAATGAGCAGTTCTTC.

The CDR3 region is CASSWSSYQPQHF. The CDR3 DNA follows: TGTGCCAGTAGTTGGAGTAGTTATCAGCCCCAGCATTTT. The J gene is TRBJ1-5, the V gene TRBV19; no definite D call. The CDR3 runs 13 residues. CDR1 is LNHDA, CDR2 SQIVND, per germline (reference sequence). With 5 bases removed from V and 5 bases from J, the gap between germline ends came to 10 bases.

This clone appeared once. The chain recombines TRBV19 with TRBJ2-5; 13 bases map to TRBD2. Losses at the gene ends were 5 bases for V and 5 bases for J; bases not matched to a gene: 8. Germline lookup yields CDR1 LNHDA and CDR2 SQIVND (reference sequence). There are 16 residues in the CDR3. The CDR3 here is CASSSTSGGQRETQYF. The CDR3 DNA sequence: TGTGCCAGTAGTTCGACTAGCGGGGGGCAGAGGGAGACCCAGTACTTC. The variable domain in full, with the rest retrieved from reference TRBV19 and TRBJ2-5, is DGGITQSPKYLFRKEGQNVTLSCEQNLNHDAMYWYRQDPGQGLRLIYYSQIVNDFQKGDIAEGYSVSREKKESFPLTVTSAQKNPTAFYLCASSSTSGGQRETQYFGPGTRLLVL.

The rearrangement joins TRBV9 to TRBJ1-2; a possible D gene is TRBD1 (5 bases). The germline V gene encodes CDR1 SGDLS and CDR2 YYNGEE. This CDR3 region has 18 residues. V dropped 0 bases and J dropped 3 bases, with 21 bases sitting between them. The CDR3 region is CASSVASRAEPSYYGYTF. CDR3 coding DNA: TGTGCCAGCAGCGTAGCTAGCAGGGCCGAGCCCTCTTACTATGGCTACACCTTC.

The chain has TRBV29-1 and TRBJ1-1; D possibly corresponds to TRBD1 (5 bases). Germline CDR1 is SQVTM and CDR2 is ANQGSEA. Trimming cost V 3 bases and J 1 base, with 9 bases left between them. The length of the CDR3 is 13 residues. CDR3 DNA sequence: TGCAGCGTTGAGGACGGGGGGAACACTGAAGCTTTCTTT. It specifies CSVEDGGNTEAFF.

This clone was detected once. J is TRBJ2-7 and V is TRBV11-2, with 9 bases aligning to TRBD1. The CDR3 is made up of 16 amino acids. Per the germline V gene, CDR1 is SGHAT and CDR2 is FQNNGV. J lost 0 bases, V lost 6 bases, and 9 bases had no gene match. The CDR3 is CASRPPGTGFSYEQYF. CDR3 DNA sequence: TGTGCCAGCAGACCACCCGGGACAGGGTTCTCCTACGAGCAGTACTTC.

The CDR3 region has the DNA TGTGCCTGGAGGTGGACAGGGAGCTCCTATAATTCACCCCTCCACTTT. Its protein is CAWRWTGSSYNSPLHF. The genes are TRBV30 and TRBJ1-6, with TRBD1 identical over 8 bases. Per the germline V gene, CDR1 is GTSNPN and CDR2 is SVGIG (reference sequence). The CDR3 runs 16 residues. V lost 3 bases and J lost 0; bases outside the gene matches: 4.